What follows is one T cell receptor beta chain and its context. Authors' methods: Quantification of nucleated cells was approximated via reference gene primer amplification. Produced via immunoSEQ multiplex PCR; TCRdb's table is partial and in-frame only. That table supplies the V and J calls and clone size; D and trimming were determined from the DNA. Of some 220,000 clones in the sample, 80% to 85% were seen once. V shed 3 bases, J shed 4 bases, and the junction held 12 bases outside the gene matches. Germline V gene sequence: CDR1 LGHNA, CDR2 YNFKEQ. This CDR3 is built from 19 residues. The record originates from a study of blood T cell repertoires in COVID-19. About the study: From the United States, Italy and Spain came samples of acute and convalescent COVID-19. The cDNA or gDNA used as material had been derived from T cells, B-cell-depleted T cells, or PBMCs.

In Seattle, patients joined the study during active infection and were tracked longitudinally. This clonotype was sampled from an older woman with COVID-19, enrolled during active disease. Sequenced: peripheral blood. The chain employs TRBV4-2 and TRBJ2-2; TRBD1 matches 12 bases. The CDR3 protein is CASSHPGQGALPVTGELFF. CDR3 sequence (DNA): TGTGCCAGCAGCCATCCGGGACAGGGGGCACTGCCGGTCACCGGGGAGCTGTTTTTT.